Listed below are T cell receptor beta chains from one sample, sequenced in a study of lymphopenia after photon versus proton radiotherapy. Method: immunoSEQ multiplex PCR; TCRdb's copy keeps in-frame clones and lacks some. The table lists 65,000 to 90,000 clones, 85% to 95% of them singletons, with about 2% in the top ten. This sample comprised peripheral blood, obtained from a patient treated with photon-based radiotherapy. The origin of the receptors is a woman between 40 and 50 years old with cholangiocarcinoma. Both conserved end residues are part of each CDR3. The D gene is left open where the match is weak. The size entry is marked missing in some rows and otherwise reads once, few, many or a size class.

cdr3_nt,cdr3_aa,v_call,d_call,j_call,clone_size
TGTGCCTGGAGTGTAGGACAGGGGAATCAGCCCCAGCATTTT,CAWSVGQGNQPQHF,TRBV30,TRBD1,TRBJ1-5,few
TGTGCCAGCAGCTTCGGACAGGGGATCCGGACAGATACGCAGTATTTT,CASSFGQGIRTDTQYF,TRBV11-2,TRBD1,TRBJ2-3,-
TGTGCCAGCAGCTTCGGACAGCGAGAAACTGAAGCTTTCTTT,CASSFGQRETEAFF,TRBV5-6,-,TRBJ1-1,-
TGTGCCAGCAGCTCGCCGTTGGACAGTTCTGAAGCTTTCTTT,CASSSPLDSSEAFF,TRBV7-3,-,TRBJ1-1,-
TGTGCCAGCAGCCCGAGACAGGGCACGAACACTGAAGCTTTCTTT,CASSPRQGTNTEAFF,TRBV7-2,TRBD1,TRBJ1-1,-
TGTGCCAGCAGCTACGCGGGACAAGAGACCCAGTACTTC,CASSYAGQETQYF,TRBV7-3,-,TRBJ2-5,-
TGTGCCAGCAGCTTGGCCGCGAGTACCCCTGGGGCCAACGTCCTGACTTTC,CASSLAASTPGANVLTF,TRBV5-5,-,TRBJ2-6,-
TGTGCCACCTACAGCCGCCCCGTCGTAGAAGAGCATTTT,CATYSRPVVEEHF,TRBV28,-,TRBJ1-5,once
TGTGCCAGCGCGTCGCTTACTAACTATGGCTACACCTTC,CASASLTNYGYTF,TRBV2,-,TRBJ1-2,-
TGCGCCAGCAGCGGACTAGCGTCGAACAATGAGCAGTTCTTC,CASSGLASNNEQFF,TRBV5-1,TRBD2,TRBJ2-1,-
TGTGCCAGCAGCCCATGGGCGGGAAAAAATCAGCCCCAGCATTTT,CASSPWAGKNQPQHF,TRBV7-8,-,TRBJ1-5,-
TGTGCCAGCAGCCTGGTCGGGGACAGCTCCTACGAGCAGTACTTC,CASSLVGDSSYEQYF,TRBV11-2,TRBD1,TRBJ2-7,few
TGTGCCAGCATGGAAGCGGGGGTGGCCGAGCAGTACTTC,CASMEAGVAEQYF,TRBV2,TRBD2,TRBJ2-7,-
TGTGCCAGCTCACGGGACTACCGACGGGAGCAGTACTTC,CASSRDYRREQYF,TRBV18,TRBD2,TRBJ2-7,-
TGTGCCAGCAGCCGCTGGACAGGGGGGAACAATCAGCCCCAGCATTTT,CASSRWTGGNNQPQHF,TRBV5-6,TRBD1,TRBJ1-5,-
TGTGCCAGCAGCTTGGCGGGTGGGGTCTACAATGAGCAGTTCTTC,CASSLAGGVYNEQFF,TRBV7-2,-,TRBJ2-1,once
TGTGCCAGCAGCCAAGAGATCGCGGGACAGCGAAACACCATATATTTT,CASSQEIAGQRNTIYF,TRBV4-2,TRBD1,TRBJ1-3,-
TGTGCCAGCAACACCCAGGGGGCTGAAGCTTTCTTT,CASNTQGAEAFF,TRBV9,TRBD1,TRBJ1-1,-
TGCAGCGCAGCCGATGGGGAGTGGGGGCCCCAGCATTTT,CSAADGEWGPQHF,TRBV29-1,-,TRBJ1-5,once
TGTGCCAGCAGACCCACCCAGGGGGGGAATCAGCCCCAGCATTTT,CASRPTQGGNQPQHF,TRBV27,TRBD1,TRBJ1-5,once
TGTGCCAGCAGCCCACAAATGGACTCGAGGATGGGCTACACCTTC,CASSPQMDSRMGYTF,TRBV9,-,TRBJ1-2,-
TGCAGCGTAGATACACAGGGTGAGGCTTTCTTT,CSVDTQGEAFF,TRBV29-1,-,TRBJ1-1,-
TGTGCCAGCAGTTTAACTCTGACCGGGGCAGGCTCTGGAAACACCATATATTTT,CASSLTLTGAGSGNTIYF,TRBV27,-,TRBJ1-3,-
TGTGCCAGCAGCCCCCAGGAGGGGGCAACTAATGAAAAACTGTTTTTT,CASSPQEGATNEKLFF,TRBV21-1,-,TRBJ1-4,-